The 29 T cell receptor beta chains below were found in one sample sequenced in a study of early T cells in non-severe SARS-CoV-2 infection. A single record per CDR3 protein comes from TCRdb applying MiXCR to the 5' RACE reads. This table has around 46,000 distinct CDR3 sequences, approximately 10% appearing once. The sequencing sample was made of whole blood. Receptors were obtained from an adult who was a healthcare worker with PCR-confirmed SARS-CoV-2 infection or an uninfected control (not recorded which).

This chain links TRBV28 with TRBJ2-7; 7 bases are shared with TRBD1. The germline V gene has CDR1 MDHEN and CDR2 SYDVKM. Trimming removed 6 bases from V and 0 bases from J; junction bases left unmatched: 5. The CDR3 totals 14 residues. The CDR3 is CASSQGGSSYEQYF. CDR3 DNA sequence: TGTGCCAGCAGCCAAGGGGGCAGCTCCTACGAGCAGTACTTC.

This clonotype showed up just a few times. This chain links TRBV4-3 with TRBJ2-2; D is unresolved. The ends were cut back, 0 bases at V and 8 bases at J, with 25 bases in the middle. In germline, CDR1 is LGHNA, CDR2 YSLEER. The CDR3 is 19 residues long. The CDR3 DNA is TGCGCCAGCAGCCAAGAGCCTCCCGCTATGGGTCCACCCGCGGGGGAGCTGTTTTTT. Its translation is CASSQEPPAMGPPAGELFF.

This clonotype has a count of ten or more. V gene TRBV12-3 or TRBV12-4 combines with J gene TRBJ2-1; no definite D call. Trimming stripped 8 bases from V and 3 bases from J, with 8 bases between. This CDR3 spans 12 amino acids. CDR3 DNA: TGTGCCAGCCGAACTTTCTACAATGAGCAGTTCTTC. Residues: CASRTFYNEQFF.

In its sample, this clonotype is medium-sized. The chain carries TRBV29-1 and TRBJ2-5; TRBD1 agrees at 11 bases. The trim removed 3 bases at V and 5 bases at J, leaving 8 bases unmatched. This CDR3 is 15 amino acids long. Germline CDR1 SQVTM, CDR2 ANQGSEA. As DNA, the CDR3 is TGCAGCGTTGAGTCGGACAGGGGGCGAGGGGAGACCCAGTACTTC. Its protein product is CSVESDRGRGETQYF. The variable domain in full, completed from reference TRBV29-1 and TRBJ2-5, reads SAVISQKPSRDICQRGTSLTIQCQVDSQVTMMFWYRQQPGQSLTLIATANQGSEATYESGFVIDKFPISRPNLTFSTLTVSNMSPEDSSIYLCSVESDRGRGETQYFGPGTRLLVL.

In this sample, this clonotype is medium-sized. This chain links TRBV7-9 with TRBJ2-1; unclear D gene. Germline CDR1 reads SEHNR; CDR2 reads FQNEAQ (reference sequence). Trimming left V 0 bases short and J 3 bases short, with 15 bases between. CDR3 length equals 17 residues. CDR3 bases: TGTGCCAGCAGCTTAGCGCGAGGCCCCCGAAACTACAATGAGCAGTTCTTC. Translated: CASSLARGPRNYNEQFF.

In nucleotides, the CDR3 is TGCAGCGTTGAAAGCGGGAACGAGCAGTACTTC. Amino acids: CSVESGNEQYF. The V call is TRBV29-1, the J call TRBJ2-7; TRBD2 matches 7 bases. Germline V CDR1 and CDR2: SQVTM, ANQGSEA. This CDR3 is 11 amino acids long. The J segment lost 5 bases and the V segment lost 2 bases, leaving 0 bases of the junction unmatched.

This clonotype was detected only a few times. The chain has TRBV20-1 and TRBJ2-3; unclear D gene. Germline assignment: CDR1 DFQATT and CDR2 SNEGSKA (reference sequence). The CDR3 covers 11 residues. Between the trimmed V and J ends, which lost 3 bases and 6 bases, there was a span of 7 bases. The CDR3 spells CSASVGDTQYF. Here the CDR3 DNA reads TGCAGTGCTAGTGTGGGGGATACGCAGTATTTT.

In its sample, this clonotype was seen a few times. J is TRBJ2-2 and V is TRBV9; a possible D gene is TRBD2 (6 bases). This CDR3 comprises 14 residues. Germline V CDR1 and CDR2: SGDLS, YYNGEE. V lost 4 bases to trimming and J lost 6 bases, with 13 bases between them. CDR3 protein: CASSFGRGAGELFF. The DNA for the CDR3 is TGTGCCAGCAGCTTCGGGCGCGGGGCCGGGGAGCTGTTTTTT. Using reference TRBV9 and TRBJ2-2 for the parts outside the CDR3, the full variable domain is DSGVTQTPKHLITATGQRVTLRCSPRSGDLSVYWYQQSLDQGLQFLIQYYNGEERAKGNILERFSAQQFPDLHSELNLSSLELGDSALYFCASSFGRGAGELFFGEGSRLTVL.

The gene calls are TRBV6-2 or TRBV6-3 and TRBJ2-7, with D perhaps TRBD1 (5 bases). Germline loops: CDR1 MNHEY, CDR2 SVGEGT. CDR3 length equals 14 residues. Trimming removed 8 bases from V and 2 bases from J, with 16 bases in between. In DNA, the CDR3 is TGTGCCAGCTGTTCCCTAGGACAAACCTACGAGCAGTACTTC. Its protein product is CASCSLGQTYEQYF.

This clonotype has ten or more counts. The DNA for the CDR3 is TGTGCCATCACCGCCGACAGGGAATCAGAGACCCAGTACTTC. Residues: CAITADRESETQYF. The chain joins TRBV10-3 to TRBJ2-5; 7 bases map to TRBD1. The V gene end was trimmed by 7 bases and the J gene end by 4 bases; junction bases not matched to a gene: 9. Germline V gene sequence: CDR1 ENHRY, CDR2 SYGVKD. The CDR3 loop spans 14 amino acids.

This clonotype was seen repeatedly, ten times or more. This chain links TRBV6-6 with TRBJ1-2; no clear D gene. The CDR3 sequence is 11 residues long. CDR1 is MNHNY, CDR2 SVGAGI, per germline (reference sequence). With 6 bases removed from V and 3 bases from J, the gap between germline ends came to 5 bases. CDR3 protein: CASSLYYGYTF. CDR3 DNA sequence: TGTGCCAGCAGCCTTTACTATGGCTACACCTTC.

CDR3 loop: CASSYSRVGAYEQYF. The CDR3 nucleotides are TGTGCCAGCAGTTACTCGCGGGTTGGAGCTTACGAGCAGTACTTC. V usage is TRBV6-5 and J usage is TRBJ2-7; D possibly corresponds to TRBD2 (5 bases). Germline V gene data show CDR1 as MNHEY and CDR2 as SVGAGI. V lost 0 bases, J lost 4 bases, and 13 bases lay in between. This CDR3 comprises 15 residues.

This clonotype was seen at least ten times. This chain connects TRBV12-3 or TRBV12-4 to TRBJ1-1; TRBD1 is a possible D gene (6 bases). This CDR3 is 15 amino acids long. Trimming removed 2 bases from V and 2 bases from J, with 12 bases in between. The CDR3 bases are TGTGCCAGCAGTTTACCCTGGACAGCAAACACTGAAGCTTTCTTT. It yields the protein CASSLPWTANTEAFF.

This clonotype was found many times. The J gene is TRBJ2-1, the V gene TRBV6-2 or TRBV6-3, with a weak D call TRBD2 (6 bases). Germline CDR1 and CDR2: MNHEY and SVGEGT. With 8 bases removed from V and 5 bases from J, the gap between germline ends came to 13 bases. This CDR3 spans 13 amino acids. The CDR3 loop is CASCRERDNEQFF. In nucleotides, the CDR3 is TGTGCCAGCTGTCGGGAGAGGGACAATGAGCAGTTCTTC.

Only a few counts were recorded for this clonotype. Written as DNA, the CDR3 is TGTGCCAGCAGCCAATCGTACAGCCAAAGCTATGGCTACACCTTC. This codes for CASSQSYSQSYGYTF. V usage is TRBV3-1 and J usage is TRBJ1-2; unclear D gene. Germline assignment: CDR1 LGHDT and CDR2 YNNKEL (reference sequence). Trimming took 2 bases from V and 4 from J, leaving 14 bases between them. The CDR3 runs to 15 residues.

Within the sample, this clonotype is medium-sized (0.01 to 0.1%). This CDR3 reads CAWSVVGRSTDTQYF. The CDR3 DNA reads TGTGCCTGGAGTGTAGTCGGGAGGAGCACAGATACGCAGTATTTT. J is TRBJ2-3 and V is TRBV30, with 7 bases lining up with TRBD2. This CDR3 contains 15 residues. Trimming at V came to 0 bases and at J to 0 bases, leaving 3 bases not matched to a gene. Germline lookup yields CDR1 GTSNPN and CDR2 SVGIG (reference sequence).

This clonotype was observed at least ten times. In DNA, the CDR3 is TGTGCCAGCTCCGGCCACTCTGGAAACACCATATATTTT. Its protein is CASSGHSGNTIYF. The rearrangement joins TRBV12-3 or TRBV12-4 to TRBJ1-3; D gene unclear. This CDR3 contains 13 residues. V lost 8 bases, J lost 0 bases, and 8 bases lay in between.

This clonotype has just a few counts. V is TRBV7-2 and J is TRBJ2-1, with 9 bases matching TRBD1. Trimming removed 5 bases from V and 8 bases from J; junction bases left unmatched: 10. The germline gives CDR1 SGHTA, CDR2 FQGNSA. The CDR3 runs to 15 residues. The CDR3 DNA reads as TGTGCCAGCAGCCTATTCGACAGGGGGACCGATGAGCAGTTCTTC. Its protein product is CASSLFDRGTDEQFF.

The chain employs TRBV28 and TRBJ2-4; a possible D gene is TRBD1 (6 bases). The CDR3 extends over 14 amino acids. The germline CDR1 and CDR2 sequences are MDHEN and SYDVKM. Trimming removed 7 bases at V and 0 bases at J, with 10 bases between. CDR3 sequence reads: CASTDRIAKNIQYF. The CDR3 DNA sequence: TGTGCCAGCACCGACAGGATAGCCAAAAACATTCAGTACTTC.

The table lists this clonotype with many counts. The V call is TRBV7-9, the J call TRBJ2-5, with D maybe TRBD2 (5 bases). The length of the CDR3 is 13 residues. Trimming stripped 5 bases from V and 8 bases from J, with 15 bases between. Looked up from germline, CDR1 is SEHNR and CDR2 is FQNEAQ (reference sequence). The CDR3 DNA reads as TGTGCCAGCAGCCTTTCGGACGCGGGTACCCAGTACTTC. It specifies CASSLSDAGTQYF.

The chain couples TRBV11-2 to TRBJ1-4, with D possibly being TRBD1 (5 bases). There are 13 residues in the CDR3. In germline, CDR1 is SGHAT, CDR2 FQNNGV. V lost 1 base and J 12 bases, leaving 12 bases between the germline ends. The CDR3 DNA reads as TGTGCCAGCAGCTTAGGTCAGGGAACGGAACTGTTTTTT. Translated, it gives CASSLGQGTELFF.

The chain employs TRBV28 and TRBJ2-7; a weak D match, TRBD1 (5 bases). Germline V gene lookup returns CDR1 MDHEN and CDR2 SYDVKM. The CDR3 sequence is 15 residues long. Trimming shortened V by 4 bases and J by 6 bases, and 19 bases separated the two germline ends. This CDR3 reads CASSSPRQGKSEQYF. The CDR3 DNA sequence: TGTGCCAGCAGTTCGCCGAGGCAGGGTAAATCCGAGCAGTACTTC.

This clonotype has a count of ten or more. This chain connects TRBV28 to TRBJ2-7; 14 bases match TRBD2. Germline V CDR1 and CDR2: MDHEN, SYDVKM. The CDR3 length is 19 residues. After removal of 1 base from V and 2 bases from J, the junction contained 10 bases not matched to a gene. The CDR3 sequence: CASSLSAKTSGRAPYEQYF. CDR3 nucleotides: TGTGCCAGCAGTTTATCCGCCAAGACTAGCGGGAGGGCCCCCTACGAGCAGTACTTC. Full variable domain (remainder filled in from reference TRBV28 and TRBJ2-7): DVKVTQSSRYLVKRTGEKVFLECVQDMDHENMFWYRQDPGLGLRLIYFSYDVKMKEKGDIPEGYSVSREKKERFSLILESASTNQTSMYLCASSLSAKTSGRAPYEQYFGPGTRLTVT.

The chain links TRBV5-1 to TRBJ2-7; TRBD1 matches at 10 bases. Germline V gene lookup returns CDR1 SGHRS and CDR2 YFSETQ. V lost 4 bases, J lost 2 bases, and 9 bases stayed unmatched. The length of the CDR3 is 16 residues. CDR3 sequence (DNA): TGCGCCAGCAGCGGGACAGGGGTTGGGAGTCCCTACGAGCAGTACTTC. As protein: CASSGTGVGSPYEQYF.

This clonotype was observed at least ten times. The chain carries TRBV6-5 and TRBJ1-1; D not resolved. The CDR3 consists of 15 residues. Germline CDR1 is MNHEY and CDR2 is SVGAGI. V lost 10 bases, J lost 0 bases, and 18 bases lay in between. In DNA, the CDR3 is TGTGCCACCAAACAAGCCGACCTCATGAACACTGAAGCTTTCTTT. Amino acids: CATKQADLMNTEAFF.

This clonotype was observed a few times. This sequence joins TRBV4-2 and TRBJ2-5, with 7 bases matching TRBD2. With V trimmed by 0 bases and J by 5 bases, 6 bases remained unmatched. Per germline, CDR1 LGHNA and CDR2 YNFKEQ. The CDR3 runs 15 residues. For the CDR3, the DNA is TGTGCCAGCAGCCAAGAACGCGGGAGAGGGGAGACCCAGTACTTC. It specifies CASSQERGRGETQYF.

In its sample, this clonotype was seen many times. The CDR3 coding sequence is TGTGCCTGGAGTTCGTTAGCGGGACGTGAGCAGTTCTTC. Translated: CAWSSLAGREQFF. V gene TRBV30 combines with J gene TRBJ2-1; TRBD2 aligns across 8 bases. The V segment lost 2 bases and the J segment 9 bases; nucleotides outside the gene matches: 6. The length of the CDR3 is 13 residues. CDR1 is GTSNPN and CDR2 is SVGIG in the germline V gene (reference sequence).

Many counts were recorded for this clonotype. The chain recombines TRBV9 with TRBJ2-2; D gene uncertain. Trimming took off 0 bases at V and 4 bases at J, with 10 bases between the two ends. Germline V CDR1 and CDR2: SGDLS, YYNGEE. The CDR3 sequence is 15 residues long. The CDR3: CASSVVSSPTGELFF. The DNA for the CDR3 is TGTGCCAGCAGCGTAGTATCATCCCCCACCGGGGAGCTGTTTTTT.

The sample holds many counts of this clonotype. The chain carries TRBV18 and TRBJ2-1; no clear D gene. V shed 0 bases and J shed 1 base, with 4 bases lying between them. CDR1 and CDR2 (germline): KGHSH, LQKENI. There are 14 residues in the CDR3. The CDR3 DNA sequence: TGTGCCAGCTCACCACCGGGGTCCTACAATGAGCAGTTCTTC. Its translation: CASSPPGSYNEQFF.